These 10 T cell receptor beta chains share one sample of origin, sequenced in a study of T cell responses to AZD1222 COVID-19 vaccine. Clones were read by immunoSEQ multiplex PCR, and TCRdb kept only the in-frame ones, dropping some. The profile shows 130,000 or so clones, over 90% of them singletons. The sequencing here drew on peripheral blood, taken on day 0 of AZD1222 vaccination. The source is an adult in good health.

The CDR3 sequence is CASSRGQGVMEAFF. The DNA for the CDR3 is TGTGCCAGCAGCCGGGGACAGGGGGTGATGGAAGCTTTCTTT. This chain connects TRBV5-4 to TRBJ1-1, with 11 bases fitting TRBD1. Trimming took 4 bases from V and 8 from J; bases not matched to a gene: 7. The CDR3 extends over 14 amino acids. Germline V lookup: CDR1 SGHNT, CDR2 YYREEE (reference sequence).

V and J are TRBV5-4 and TRBJ1-1; no reliable D call. The CDR3 has 14 residues. Germline-derived CDR1 and CDR2 are SGHNT and YYREEE (reference sequence). The V and J ends lost 0 bases and 10 bases respectively, with 16 bases between them. CDR3 in amino acids: CASSLAMSPRGAFF. CDR3 nucleotide sequence: TGTGCCAGCAGCTTGGCCATGTCCCCCCGAGGAGCTTTCTTT.

V usage is TRBV21-1 and J usage is TRBJ2-7; the D call of TRBD2 is as the table states it, not checked on the DNA. TRBV21-1 is listed as a pseudogene. CDR3 length equals 14 residues. The chain's CDR3 is CASRNGSNSYEQYF. The CDR3 bases are TGTGCCAGCAGAAACGGGTCCAACTCCTACGAGCAGTACTTC.

The V gene is TRBV7-2, the J gene TRBJ2-5; no clear D gene. The length of the CDR3 is 14 residues. Per germline, CDR1 SGHTA and CDR2 FQGNSA. V gave up 2 bases and J gave up 0 bases, with 7 bases separating them. CDR3 sequence reads: CASSLRGNQETQYF. The CDR3 DNA sequence: TGTGCCAGCAGCTTACGTGGAAACCAAGAGACCCAGTACTTC.

The V and J genes are TRBV5-1 and TRBJ2-2; D call uncertain. V lost 3 bases to trimming and J lost 7 bases, with 13 bases between them. The CDR3 runs 14 residues. CDR1 and CDR2 from the germline V gene are SGHRS and YFSETQ. The CDR3 bases are TGCGCCAGCAGCTCGCCCCGGGCGGTCGGGGAGCTGTTTTTT. It specifies CASSSPRAVGELFF. The complete variable domain, with remaining parts taken from reference TRBV5-1 and TRBJ2-2, reads KAGVTQTPRYLIKTRGQQVTLSCSPISGHRSVSWYQQTPGQGLQFLFEYFSETQRNKGNFPGRFSGRQFSNSRSEMNVSTLELGDSALYLCASSSPRAVGELFFGEGSRLTVL.

The CDR3 nucleotides read TGTCTAGCTAGTTCGAGGGTAACTGAAGCTTTCTTT. Translating it yields CLASSRVTEAFF. The rearrangement uses TRBV28 and TRBJ1-1; unclear D gene. The CDR3 covers 12 residues. The germline gives CDR1 MDHEN, CDR2 SYDVKM. Combining the CDR3 with reference TRBV28 and TRBJ1-1 gives the whole variable domain DVKVTQSSRYLVKRTGEKVFLECVQDMDHENMFWYRQDPGLGLRLIYFSYDVKMKEKGDIPEGYSVSREKKERFSLILESASTNQTSMYLCLASSRVTEAFFGQGTRLTVV.

The chain carries TRBV5-6 and TRBJ1-4, with D perhaps matching TRBD1 (5 bases). From germline, CDR1 is SGHDT and CDR2 YYEEEE. Trimming cost V 3 bases and J 8 bases, with 17 bases left between them. The CDR3 has 15 residues. The CDR3 DNA follows: TGTGCCAGCAGCTCCGAAGGACATTCCCGGGAAAAACTGTTTTTT. Translated, it gives CASSSEGHSREKLFF.

The chain links TRBV15 to TRBJ2-3; D may correspond to TRBD1 or TRBD2 (5 bases each). This CDR3 region has 16 residues. Germline-derived CDR1 and CDR2 are LNHNV and YYDKDF (reference sequence). Trimming took off 3 bases at V and 1 base at J, with 14 bases between the two ends. CDR3 in amino acids: CATSSGAGAGTDTQYF. The CDR3 bases are TGTGCCACCAGCAGCGGGGCTGGGGCGGGCACAGATACGCAGTATTTT.

V gene TRBV5-6 combines with J gene TRBJ1-1, with D uncertain. CDR1 and CDR2 from the germline V gene are SGHDT and YYEEEE. The V end was cut by 4 bases, the J end by 2 bases, with 9 bases between. The CDR3 is made up of 13 amino acids. The CDR3 here is CASSRSGNTEAFF. In DNA, the CDR3 is TGTGCCAGCAGCCGGTCAGGTAACACTGAAGCTTTCTTT.

The rearrangement joins TRBV7-8 to TRBJ1-5; unclear D gene. The germline CDR1 and CDR2 sequences are SGHVS and FQNEAQ. V was clipped by 4 bases and J by 0 bases, with 10 bases between them. This CDR3 has 15 residues. The CDR3 nucleotides are TGTGCCAGCAGCTCAGCAAGGGTTAGCAATCAGCCCCAGCATTTT. Translated: CASSSARVSNQPQHF. The full variable domain, its missing parts supplied by reference TRBV7-8 and TRBJ1-5, is GAGVSQSPRYKVAKRGQDVALRCDPISGHVSLFWYQQALGQGPEFLTYFQNEAQLDKSGLPSDRFFAERPEGSVSTLKIQRTQQEDSAVYLCASSSARVSNQPQHFGDGTRLSIL.